This paragraph reports one T cell receptor (beta chain). Its antigen is currently unknown. The data were taken from a study of cytomegalovirus exposure and HLA in healthy donors. Per the germline V gene, CDR1 is LNHDA and CDR2 is SQIVND (reference sequence). Trimming took 2 bases from V and 2 from J, leaving 21 bases between them. This CDR3 has 18 amino acids. It was with 60 Vbeta and 13 Jbeta primers that the PCR ran. Only in-frame clones appear in the TCRdb table, and some are missing; sequencing was by immunoSEQ multiplex PCR. The sample shows over 110,000 clones, more than 75% of them seen only once. Whole-study findings and limits: Rarity held for most TCR sequences, but there were some public TCRs that occurred in many donors. A later analysis found common viral pathogens apparently linked to several of the most significant clusters. Most CMV-associated TCR beta chains appeared HLA-restricted in a later analysis.

Unrecorded immune exposures were likely, despite nominal health at sampling. The chain links TRBV19 to TRBJ2-5; possible D gene TRBD1, 6 bases. The sample consisted of PBMCs. This TCR was sampled from a woman in her thirties or forties in good health and CMV-seropositive. In DNA, the CDR3 is TGTGCCAGTAGTATACGGGCAAGACAGGTCCTCATACAAGAGACCCAGTACTTC. Its translation: CASSIRARQVLIQETQYF.